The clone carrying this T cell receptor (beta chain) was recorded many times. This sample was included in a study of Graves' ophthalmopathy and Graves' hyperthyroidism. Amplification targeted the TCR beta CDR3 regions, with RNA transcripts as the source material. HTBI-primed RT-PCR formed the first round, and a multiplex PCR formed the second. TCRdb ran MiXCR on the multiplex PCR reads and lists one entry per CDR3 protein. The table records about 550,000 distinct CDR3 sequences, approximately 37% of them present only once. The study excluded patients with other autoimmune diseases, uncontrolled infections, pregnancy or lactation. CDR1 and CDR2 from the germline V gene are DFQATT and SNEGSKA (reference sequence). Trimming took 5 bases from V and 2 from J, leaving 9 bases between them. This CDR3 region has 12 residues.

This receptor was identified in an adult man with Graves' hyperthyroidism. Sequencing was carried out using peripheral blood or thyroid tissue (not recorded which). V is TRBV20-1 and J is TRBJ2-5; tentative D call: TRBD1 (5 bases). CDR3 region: CSAEQAQETQYF. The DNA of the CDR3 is TGCAGTGCTGAACAGGCGCAAGAGACCCAGTACTTC.